Listed below are T cell receptor beta chains from one sample, sequenced in a study of blood T cell repertoires in COVID-19. Clones were read by immunoSEQ multiplex PCR, and TCRdb kept only the in-frame ones, dropping some. The table lists more than 85,000 clones, around 88% of them singletons. The specimen was peripheral blood. The receptors come from a man aged 45-65 years with COVID-19, enrolled during active disease. CDR3s include the opening cysteine and the closing phenylalanine or tryptophan. Fields, in order: clone size, CDR3 length, V gene, CDR3 protein. Clone size is given for some rows only: seen once, a few or many times, or a class if the clone is expanded.

few | 14 | TRBV4-3 | CASSHTGGTGELFF
NA | 15 | TRBV7-9 | CASSSPGTARYEQYF
NA | 14 | TRBV11-3 | CASSLAPSQNEQFF
few | 12 | TRBV12-3/TRBV12-4 | CASSFGGIEAFF
NA | 16 | TRBV9 | CASSVAGDRDTYEQYF
once | 17 | TRBV4-1 | CASSPLRDRGLNTEAFF
NA | 12 | TRBV12-3/TRBV12-4 | CASSPPGNTIYF
NA | 14 | TRBV7-3 | CASSLTPGDRGYTF
NA | 12 | TRBV5-6 | CASSPNRNGYTF
NA | 13 | TRBV12-3/TRBV12-4 | CATKRGGTDTQYF
NA | 16 | TRBV5-6 | CASSDGDSAYNSPLHF
NA | 13 | TRBV29-1 | CSLRAGGTSEQFF
NA | 14 | TRBV28 | CASSSGTGLIAQHF
NA | 14 | TRBV9 | CASSVKGGTDTQYF
few | 15 | TRBV27 | CASSLAGGGNQPQHF
NA | 14 | TRBV19 | CASSIPGLDYGYTF
NA | 17 | TRBV10-3 | CAISETGRRGYQETQYF
NA | 15 | TRBV30 | CAWGLGGRDTGELFF
NA | 15 | TRBV7-2 | CASSLSGWYYNEQFF
few | 13 | TRBV24-1 | CATSPGAAYGYTF
NA | 13 | TRBV3-1/TRBV3-2 | CASSRTGDYEQYF
NA | 14 | TRBV11-2 | CASSLGREDYGYTF
NA | 15 | TRBV7-2 | CASSLGNRRHYEQYF
NA | 14 | TRBV25-1 | CASRVAGGTDTQYF
NA | 13 | TRBV3-1/TRBV3-2 | CASSQALYQPQHF
NA | 13 | TRBV2 | CASNLDSNEKLFF
NA | 15 | TRBV3-1/TRBV3-2 | CASSLTGQAVYGYTF
NA | 14 | TRBV6-2/TRBV6-3 | CASSYGASYNEQFF
NA | 14 | TRBV9 | CASSGREWGTEAFF
NA | 15 | TRBV5-4 | CASSTREGAAGELFF
NA | 16 | TRBV3-1/TRBV3-2 | CASSPTDRGLADTQYF
NA | 14 | TRBV24-1 | CATSDIQVNYGYTF
NA | 17 | TRBV24-1 | CATSAKLAGGTYNEQFF
NA | 15 | TRBV4-1 | CASSPGDRVTQPQHF
NA | 11 | TRBV9 | CASSEGDEQFF
NA | 13 | TRBV5-4 | CASSLAQINGYTF
few | 15 | TRBV10-1 | CASSAGTGGNSPLHF
NA | 15 | TRBV5-1 | CASSLEGSIGLEQYF
NA | 9 | TRBV9 | CARLHEQFF
once | 14 | TRBV28 | CASSYQVMAYGYTF
NA | 14 | TRBV27 | CASGKRGSNEKLFF
NA | 14 | TRBV5-4 | CASSVGQGLYGYTF
NA | 14 | TRBV6-1 | CASSETAFTGELFF